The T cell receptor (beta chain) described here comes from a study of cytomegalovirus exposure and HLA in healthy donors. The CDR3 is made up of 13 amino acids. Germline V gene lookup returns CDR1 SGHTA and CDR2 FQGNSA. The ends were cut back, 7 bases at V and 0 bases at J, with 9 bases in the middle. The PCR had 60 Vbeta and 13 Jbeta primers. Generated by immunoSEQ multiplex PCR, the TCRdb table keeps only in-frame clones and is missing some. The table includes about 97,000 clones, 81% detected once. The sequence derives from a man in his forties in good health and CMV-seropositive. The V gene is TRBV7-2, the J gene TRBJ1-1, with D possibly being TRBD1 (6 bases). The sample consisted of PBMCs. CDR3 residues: CASNGQLNTEAFF. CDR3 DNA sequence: TGTGCCAGCAACGGACAGCTGAACACTGAAGCTTTCTTT.